This T cell receptor beta chain was captured by sequencing in a study of T cell responses to AZD1222 COVID-19 vaccine. Overall study results and limits: Baseline testing showed seropositivity in only a handful of AZD1222 recipients. Compared with day 0, the breadth and depth of the Spike-specific TCR repertoire rose significantly after two doses of AZD1222.

Concerning this clone itself: Antigen: not known.

V shed 3 bases and J shed 4 bases, with 13 bases lying between them. The CDR3 is 14 residues long. Germline CDR1 is SGHNT and CDR2 is YYREEE (reference sequence). TCRdb's copy holds only in-frame clones and misses some; the assay was immunoSEQ multiplex PCR. Found here are about 60,000 clones, approximately 85% of them singletons; the top ten hold approximately 20%. This receptor was taken from an adult in good health. This chain joins TRBV5-4 and TRBJ2-5; perhaps TRBD1 as D (6 bases). The sample here was peripheral blood, taken on day 0 of MenACWY control vaccination. The CDR3 nucleotides are TGTGCCAGCAGCTCGAGACAGGAAGGAGAGACCCAGTACTTC. This sequence encodes CASSSRQEGETQYF.